Listed below are T cell receptor beta chains from one sample, sequenced in a study of cytomegalovirus exposure and HLA in healthy donors. Generated by immunoSEQ multiplex PCR, the TCRdb table keeps only in-frame clones and is missing some. The table records 150,000 to 200,000 clones, roughly 80% of them present only once. Sequencing was performed on PBMCs. These TCRs come from a man younger than 40 in good health and CMV-seropositive. The CDR3 runs from the conserved cysteine through the conserved F or W. The D gene is left open where the match is weak. Expanded clones get a size class; other rows say once, few or many, or leave the size out.

v_call,d_call,clone_size,j_call,cdr3_nt,cdr3_aa
TRBV19,-,-,TRBJ2-7,TGTGCCAGTAGTATACGTTGGGCCGGGGGTAGGGAGCAGTACTTC,CASSIRWAGGREQYF
TRBV15,-,-,TRBJ1-6,TGTGCCACCAGCAGAGCCTTCCCAGGGAATTCACCCCTCCACTTT,CATSRAFPGNSPLHF
TRBV6-1,TRBD2,few,TRBJ2-5,TGTGCCAGCAGTGAATATATCTTGGGACTAGCGGGAGTGACCCAGTACTTC,CASSEYILGLAGVTQYF
TRBV2,-,-,TRBJ2-3,TGTGCCAGCAGTGTTGATCGGACATCTTGGGGCACAGATACGCAGTATTTT,CASSVDRTSWGTDTQYF
TRBV11-3,-,-,TRBJ1-4,TGTGCCAGCAGCGCCAGACTCGGGGGGTCTGTTGAAAAACTGTTTTTT,CASSARLGGSVEKLFF
TRBV2,-,-,TRBJ1-4,TGTGCCAGCAAAGGCGGGGGTCTTCGATCTGATGAAAAACTGTTTTTT,CASKGGGLRSDEKLFF
TRBV7-2,-,-,TRBJ1-4,TGTGCCAGCAGCTCCTGGGGCAATGAAAAACTGTTTTTT,CASSSWGNEKLFF
TRBV13,TRBD2,-,TRBJ2-7,TGTGCCAGCAGCCGGACTAGCGGATACGAGCAGTACTTC,CASSRTSGYEQYF
TRBV4-1,TRBD1,few,TRBJ2-2,TGCGCCAGCAGCCCTCGTCACAGGGGATCCGGGGAGCTGTTTTTT,CASSPRHRGSGELFF
TRBV20-1,-,-,TRBJ2-1,TGCAGTGCTAGCGACGGGGAGCAGTTCTTC,CSASDGEQFF
TRBV5-1,-,-,TRBJ2-6,TGCGCCAGCAGCTTGGTTGAGACTGGGGCCAACGTCCTGACTTTC,CASSLVETGANVLTF
TRBV19,TRBD2,-,TRBJ2-3,TGTGCCAGTAGTGAATCTAGCGGGGGGAGCACAGATACGCAGTATTTT,CASSESSGGSTDTQYF
TRBV7-9,-,-,TRBJ1-1,TGTGCCAGCAGCCCGGGACTAATGAACACTGAAGCTTTCTTT,CASSPGLMNTEAFF
TRBV4-2,TRBD2,-,TRBJ2-7,TGTGCCAGCAGCCCCCGACTAGCTGCCGAGCAGTACTTC,CASSPRLAAEQYF